A selection of T cell receptor beta chains follows, all from one sample in a study of CD8 T cells in ankylosing spondylitis. TCRdb re-analysed the 5' RACE reads in MiXCR, keeping a single row per CDR3 protein. The data contain about 150,000 distinct CDR3 sequences, roughly an eighth of them seen just once; the ten biggest clones take up about 4%. The sequenced sample was blood, either unsorted or a sorted T cell fraction (not recorded which). The receptors originated from a female donor with ankylosing spondylitis or in good health (not recorded which). CDR3s include the opening cysteine and the closing phenylalanine or tryptophan. D genes are given only for firm matches. Expanded clones get a size class; other rows say once, few or many, or leave the size out.

v_gene: TRBV18; d_gene: TRBD1; abundance: .; j_gene: TRBJ1-1; CDR3aa: CASSWDRNTEAFF; CDR3nt: TGTGCCAGCTCTTGGGACAGGAACACTGAAGCTTTCTTT
v_gene: TRBV10-3; d_gene: .; abundance: many; j_gene: TRBJ1-1; CDR3aa: CAISDLGVLNTEAFF; CDR3nt: TGTGCCATCAGTGATCTCGGAGTGCTGAACACTGAAGCTTTCTTT
v_gene: TRBV30; d_gene: TRBD2; abundance: many; j_gene: TRBJ2-3; CDR3aa: CAWALAGGPGDTQYF; CDR3nt: TGTGCCTGGGCCCTAGCGGGAGGGCCGGGAGATACGCAGTATTTT
v_gene: TRBV5-1; d_gene: .; abundance: .; j_gene: TRBJ2-3; CDR3aa: CASSPGLLPTDTQYF; CDR3nt: TGCGCCAGCAGCCCAGGACTGCTGCCAACAGATACGCAGTATTTT
v_gene: TRBV19; d_gene: TRBD1; abundance: .; j_gene: TRBJ1-2; CDR3aa: CASQGARGYGYTF; CDR3nt: TGTGCGTCACAGGGGGCGAGAGGCTATGGCTACACCTTC
v_gene: TRBV28; d_gene: .; abundance: many; j_gene: TRBJ1-5; CDR3aa: CASTAGGSNQPQHF; CDR3nt: TGTGCCAGCACCGCGGGGGGAAGCAATCAGCCCCAGCATTTT
v_gene: TRBV5-1; d_gene: .; abundance: many; j_gene: TRBJ2-7; CDR3aa: CASSLGLGVYEQYF; CDR3nt: TGCGCCAGCAGCTTGGGGTTGGGGGTCTACGAGCAGTACTTC
v_gene: TRBV4-2; d_gene: .; abundance: many; j_gene: TRBJ2-3; CDR3aa: CASSQRRGTDTQYF; CDR3nt: TGTGCCAGCAGCCAGCGCCGAGGCACAGATACGCAGTATTTT
v_gene: TRBV11-2; d_gene: .; abundance: many; j_gene: TRBJ2-7; CDR3aa: CASSFSQGPYEQYF; CDR3nt: TGTGCCAGCAGCTTTTCCCAGGGACCCTACGAGCAGTACTTC
v_gene: TRBV28; d_gene: .; abundance: many; j_gene: TRBJ2-7; CDR3aa: CASSFPGVSYEQYF; CDR3nt: TGTGCCAGCAGTTTCCCAGGGGTTTCCTACGAGCAGTACTTC
v_gene: TRBV7-2; d_gene: .; abundance: many; j_gene: TRBJ1-1; CDR3aa: CASSLGGGDWTEAFF; CDR3nt: TGTGCCAGCAGCTTAGGTGGGGGGGATTGGACTGAAGCTTTCTTT
v_gene: TRBV5-1; d_gene: .; abundance: many; j_gene: TRBJ2-1; CDR3aa: CASRSQLNNEQFF; CDR3nt: TGCGCCAGCAGATCACAGCTAAACAATGAGCAGTTCTTC
v_gene: TRBV19; d_gene: .; abundance: many; j_gene: TRBJ2-7; CDR3aa: CASSIATGYEQYF; CDR3nt: TGTGCCAGTAGTATAGCGACAGGCTACGAGCAGTACTTC